The 23 T cell receptor beta chains presented below share a single source sample, sequenced in a study of T cells after yellow fever vaccination. In TCRdb, the 5' RACE reads were re-called with MiXCR into one record per CDR3 protein. This sample has approximately 300,000 distinct CDR3 sequences, with 10% to 15% found just once. The specimen comprised CD4+ T cells sorted from PBMCs, sampled 45 days after the yellow fever booster vaccination. These receptors all stem from a man aged 25-45 years who received the YFV17D yellow fever vaccine.

This CDR3 is CSVVHAGETQYF. CDR3 coding DNA: TGCAGCGTTGTTCACGCGGGAGAGACCCAGTACTTC. J is TRBJ2-5 and V is TRBV29-1; TRBD2 might be the D (5 bases). CDR1 and CDR2 (germline): SQVTM, ANQGSEA. This CDR3 has 12 residues. Trimming took 4 bases from V and 4 from J, leaving 10 bases between them.

In this sample, this clonotype turned up a few times. V gene TRBV20-1 combines with J gene TRBJ2-1; 9 bases are shared with TRBD2. The CDR3 sequence is 15 residues long. With V trimmed by 0 bases and J by 9 bases, 9 bases remained unmatched. Germline V CDR1 and CDR2: DFQATT, SNEGSKA (reference sequence). This CDR3 reads CSARDPAGGPGEQFF. As DNA, the CDR3 is TGCAGTGCTAGAGATCCCGCGGGAGGGCCTGGTGAGCAGTTCTTC.

The CDR3: CASSLGQKTYGYTF. The CDR3 nucleotides read TGTGCCAGCAGCTTGGGACAGAAGACTTATGGCTACACCTTC. The gene calls are TRBV5-4 and TRBJ1-2; D is perhaps TRBD1 (5 bases). Trimming shortened V by 0 bases and J by 5 bases, and 11 bases separated the two germline ends. The length of the CDR3 is 14 residues. Germline values: CDR1 SGHNT, CDR2 YYREEE (reference sequence). Full variable domain (remainder filled in from reference TRBV5-4 and TRBJ1-2): ETGVTQSPTHLIKTRGQQVTLRCSSQSGHNTVSWYQQALGQGPQFIFQYYREEENGRGNFPPRFSGLQFPNYSSELNVNALELDDSALYLCASSLGQKTYGYTFGSGTRLTVV.

This clonotype was counted at least ten times. The CDR3, as DNA: TGTGCCAGCAGTTTCCTTAGGTCTTCCTACAATGAGCAGTTCTTC. Its translation: CASSFLRSSYNEQFF. The rearrangement links TRBV12-3 or TRBV12-4 to TRBJ2-1; D remains unclear. CDR3 length: 15 amino acids. V was trimmed by 3 bases and J by 1 base, leaving 10 bases between them.

In this sample, this clonotype turned up a few times. The rearrangement uses TRBV7-9 and TRBJ2-7; 10 bases match TRBD1. Germline-derived CDR1 and CDR2 are SEHNR and FQNEAQ (reference sequence). The junction had 8 bases not matched to a gene; V was cut back by 5 bases and J by 4 bases. This CDR3 comprises 15 residues. The CDR3 region is CASSRYPGQGYEQYF. The CDR3 nucleotides are TGTGCCAGCAGCCGTTATCCGGGACAGGGGTACGAGCAGTACTTC.

The chain links TRBV7-2 to TRBJ1-2; 9 nucleotides line up with TRBD1. Losses at the gene ends were 7 bases for V and 8 bases for J; bases not matched to a gene: 11. CDR3 length: 14 residues. Germline values: CDR1 SGHTA, CDR2 FQGNSA. The CDR3: CASTTGGEGLGYTF. In DNA, the CDR3 is TGTGCCAGCACCACAGGGGGCGAAGGATTAGGCTACACCTTC. Full variable domain (remainder filled in from reference TRBV7-2 and TRBJ1-2): GAGVSQSPSNKVTEKGKDVELRCDPISGHTALYWYRQSLGQGLEFLIYFQGNSAPDKSGLPSDRFSAERTGGSVSTLTIQRTQQEDSAVYLCASTTGGEGLGYTFGSGTRLTVV.

This clonotype was counted a few times. The chain employs TRBV5-1 and TRBJ2-1; weak D call: TRBD2 (5 bases). CDR3 length: 16 amino acids. Deletions cut 0 bases from V and 5 bases from J, with 15 bases between. Germline assignment: CDR1 SGHRS and CDR2 YFSETQ. CDR3 residues: CASSLVGRNLDNEQFF. CDR3 sequence (DNA): TGCGCCAGCAGCTTGGTAGGGAGAAATTTAGACAATGAGCAGTTCTTC.

The chain couples TRBV25-1 to TRBJ2-7, with TRBD1 identical over 8 bases. CDR1 is MGHDK, CDR2 SYGVNS, per germline. The junction had 12 bases not matched to a gene; V was cut back by 7 bases and J by 7 bases. The CDR3 consists of 14 residues. CDR3 loop: CASNSWGDRLEQYF. The CDR3 nucleotides are TGTGCCAGCAACTCCTGGGGGGACAGGCTGGAGCAGTACTTC.

V and J are TRBV6-1 and TRBJ2-1, with D uncertain. The CDR3 is 14 residues long. The germline V gene has CDR1 MNHNS and CDR2 SASEGT. V was pared by 3 bases and J by 4 bases, with 10 bases between. The CDR3 sequence: CASSEGGRYNEQFF. In DNA, the CDR3 is TGTGCCAGCAGTGAGGGTGGGCGGTACAATGAGCAGTTCTTC.

This clonotype occurred a few times. The chain carries TRBV5-4 and TRBJ2-2; the match to TRBD1 covers 7 bases. Per the germline V gene, CDR1 is SGHNT and CDR2 is YYREEE (reference sequence). The CDR3 extends over 16 amino acids. The ends lost 2 bases at V and 0 bases at J; junction bases unmatched: 4. Written as DNA, the CDR3 is TGTGCCAGCAGCTTAGGGGACAGAACGAACACCGGGGAGCTGTTTTTT. It translates to CASSLGDRTNTGELFF.

This clonotype has more than one count but fewer than ten. V and J are TRBV7-2 and TRBJ2-1, with 10 bases that match TRBD2. Trimming at V came to 1 base and at J to 4 bases, leaving 4 bases not matched to a gene. The CDR3 sequence is 16 residues long. Per the germline V gene, CDR1 is SGHTA and CDR2 is FQGNSA. CDR3 protein: CASSLVASGSYNEQFF. The DNA of the CDR3 is TGTGCCAGCAGCTTAGTGGCTAGCGGGAGTTACAATGAGCAGTTCTTC. Using reference TRBV7-2 and TRBJ2-1 for the parts outside the CDR3, the full variable domain is GAGVSQSPSNKVTEKGKDVELRCDPISGHTALYWYRQSLGQGLEFLIYFQGNSAPDKSGLPSDRFSAERTGGSVSTLTIQRTQQEDSAVYLCASSLVASGSYNEQFFGPGTRLTVL.

This clonotype has just a few counts. The chain recombines TRBV6-5 with TRBJ2-7; 7 bases are shared with TRBD2. The CDR3 runs to 16 residues. V lost 4 bases to trimming and J lost 5 bases; unmatched junction nucleotides: 14. The germline V gene has CDR1 MNHEY and CDR2 SVGAGI. The CDR3 sequence is CASSFSLGSGFNEQYF. For the CDR3, the DNA is TGTGCCAGCAGTTTCTCCTTAGGTAGCGGGTTTAACGAGCAGTACTTC.

This chain uses TRBV29-1 with TRBJ1-2, with a weak D call TRBD1 (5 bases). CDR1 is SQVTM, CDR2 ANQGSEA, per germline. V was clipped by 0 bases and J by 4 bases, with 12 bases between them. CDR3 size: 14 residues. CDR3 sequence (DNA): TGCAGCGTTGAAGATCCGGGGCGCCCCTATGGCTACACCTTC. As protein: CSVEDPGRPYGYTF.

This chain joins TRBV10-2 and TRBJ1-2; TRBD1 might be the D (6 bases). The germline V and J ends were trimmed by 4 bases and 0 bases, with 9 bases remaining between them. There are 14 residues in the CDR3. Germline V CDR1 and CDR2: WSHSY, SAAADI. The CDR3 sequence: CASSVAGANYGYTF. CDR3 DNA sequence: TGCGCCAGCAGTGTTGCAGGGGCTAACTATGGCTACACCTTC.

The chain links TRBV12-3 or TRBV12-4 to TRBJ2-5; 9 bases are a match to TRBD1. This CDR3 contains 15 residues. The ends lost 4 bases at V and 5 bases at J; junction bases unmatched: 8. CDR3 loop: CASSWGQGPRETQYF. As DNA, the CDR3 is TGTGCCAGCAGTTGGGGACAGGGCCCCCGGGAGACCCAGTACTTC.

The rearrangement links TRBV5-3 to TRBJ2-7; D is undetermined. TRBV5-3 is an ORF, with its function uncertain. V lost 7 bases and J lost 0, with 5 bases in between. This CDR3 comprises 11 residues. CDR3 in amino acids: CARVASYEQYF. CDR3 bases: TGTGCCAGAGTCGCCTCCTACGAGCAGTACTTC.

The V gene is TRBV5-1, the J gene TRBJ2-1, with a weak D call TRBD2 (5 bases). The CDR3 spans 15 residues. Germline V gives CDR1 SGHRS, CDR2 YFSETQ. V was shortened by 0 bases and J by 1 base, with 8 bases between the two germline ends. The CDR3 region has the DNA TGCGCCAGCAGCTTGGAGACTAAGTCCTACAATGAGCAGTTCTTC. Protein product: CASSLETKSYNEQFF.

The chain carries TRBV10-3 and TRBJ1-1, with D hard to call. The V end was cut by 4 bases, the J end by 2 bases, with 8 bases between. Per germline, CDR1 ENHRY and CDR2 SYGVKD. This CDR3 has 13 amino acids. The CDR3 DNA follows: TGTGCCATCAGTGGTGGTTCCAACACTGAAGCTTTCTTT. Protein product: CAISGGSNTEAFF.

The V gene is TRBV5-1, the J gene TRBJ1-1, with 9 bases identical to TRBD1. CDR1 SGHRS and CDR2 YFSETQ come from the germline V gene. The J segment lost 0 bases and the V segment lost 4 bases, leaving 7 bases of the junction unmatched. This CDR3 is built from 16 residues. The CDR3 spells CASSVGTGLLNTEAFF. The CDR3 nucleotides are TGCGCCAGCAGCGTCGGGACAGGGCTATTGAACACTGAAGCTTTCTTT.

The chain recombines TRBV12-3 or TRBV12-4 with TRBJ2-7, with D unclear. V was cut by 6 bases and J by 6 bases, with 18 bases left in between. The CDR3 loop spans 14 amino acids. CDR3 sequence reads: CASRTDGPWGEQYF. For the CDR3, the DNA is TGTGCCAGCAGGACCGACGGCCCCTGGGGCGAGCAGTACTTC.

The gene calls are TRBV11-2 and TRBJ2-7; 8 bases map to TRBD1. J lost 6 bases, V lost 9 bases, and 16 bases had no gene match. From germline, CDR1 is SGHAT and CDR2 FQNNGV. The CDR3 is made up of 15 amino acids. CDR3 region: CARLQEDRESSEQYF. The CDR3 DNA follows: TGTGCCAGACTGCAGGAGGACAGGGAGTCATCCGAGCAGTACTTC.

This clonotype showed up many times. The V gene is TRBV20-1, the J gene TRBJ1-2; D is possibly TRBD1 (5 bases). Deletions cut 5 bases from V and 4 bases from J, with 11 bases between. Germline V gene sequence: CDR1 DFQATT, CDR2 SNEGSKA (reference sequence). The CDR3 is 12 residues long. DNA for the CDR3: TGCAGTGCTCGCAGGGTGGGCTATGGCTACACCTTC. Its protein is CSARRVGYGYTF.

This sequence joins TRBV18 and TRBJ2-7; 11 positions match TRBD1. Trimming removed 4 bases from V and 2 bases from J; junction bases left unmatched: 10. Germline loops: CDR1 KGHSH, CDR2 LQKENI. The CDR3 contains 17 residues. Written as DNA, the CDR3 is TGTGCCAGCTCACGTGGGCTCGGACAGGGGGCGACCTACGAGCAGTACTTC. Residues: CASSRGLGQGATYEQYF.